The entry that follows covers one T cell receptor beta chain sequence. This CDR3 has 20 amino acids. The V gene's germline CDR1 is MNHEY and CDR2 SMNVEV (reference sequence). V lost 3 bases and J 1 base, leaving 26 bases between the germline ends. The sample is drawn from a study of healthy donors' naive CD4 and CD8 T cells. A linear amplification protocol produced the TCR libraries from roughly 480 ng of total RNA. TCRdb ran MiXCR on the reads and lists one entry per CDR3 protein. The sample has 150,000 to 200,000 distinct CDR3 sequences, 65% to 75% seen once. V is TRBV27 and J is TRBJ2-3; possible D gene TRBD2, 6 bases. This receptor was obtained from a pool of human donors in good health; the sample pools cells from several healthy donors. Sequencing was performed on naive CD4+ and CD8+ T cells sorted from blood, pooled from several donors. CDR3 in DNA: TGTGCCAGCAGTTTGGTCCCCTACGTAGCGGAGGCCCTGGGCACAGATACGCAGTATTTT. Translation: CASSLVPYVAEALGTDTQYF.